Below, 26 T cell receptor beta chains from the same sample are listed, as sequenced in a study of shared clonotypes between healthy human individuals. Repertoires were generated with immunoSEQ multiplex PCR, while TCRdb's copy carries only in-frame clones and drops some. The table records about a million clones, about 75% of them present only once. The sequencing sample was made of memory CD4+ T cells sorted from blood. As to subset: CD45RA-negative fraction. The receptors were gathered from a young man in good health.

This chain joins TRBV5-1 and TRBJ2-2; 7 bases agree with TRBD1. Germline V gene lookup returns CDR1 SGHRS and CDR2 YFSETQ. Trimming took 4 bases from V and 6 from J; bases not matched to a gene: 3. The CDR3 sequence is 13 residues long. The CDR3 here is CASSIGQAGELFF. The CDR3 DNA follows: TGCGCCAGCAGCATCGGACAGGCCGGGGAGCTGTTTTTT.

V usage is TRBV28 and J usage is TRBJ1-2; D is uncertain. V was trimmed by 6 bases and J by 4 bases, leaving 6 bases between them. This CDR3 has 11 residues. CDR1 MDHEN and CDR2 SYDVKM come from the germline V gene. The CDR3 DNA follows: TGTGCCAGCAGGGGGTTCTATGGCTACACCTTC. Translation gives CASRGFYGYTF.

The rearrangement uses TRBV30 and TRBJ1-5; 10 positions match TRBD1. The CDR3 sequence is 15 residues long. The V gene end was trimmed by 1 base and the J gene end by 4 bases; junction bases not matched to a gene: 4. Germline CDR1 is GTSNPN and CDR2 is SVGIG (reference sequence). The CDR3 spells CAWSGQGAWNQPQHF. In nucleotides, the CDR3 is TGTGCCTGGAGTGGACAGGGGGCCTGGAATCAGCCCCAGCATTTT.

The rearrangement links TRBV5-6 to TRBJ2-7, with 10 positions matching TRBD2. Germline V gene data show CDR1 as SGHDT and CDR2 as YYEEEE. The CDR3 totals 15 residues. With V trimmed by 4 bases and J by 1 base, 5 bases remained unmatched. CDR3 coding DNA: TGTGCCAGCAGCCTCAGAGCGGGAGGGTCCTACGAGCAGTACTTC. Its protein product is CASSLRAGGSYEQYF. Looking up the rest from reference TRBV5-6 and TRBJ2-7 gives the full variable domain: DAGVTQSPTHLIKTRGQQVTLRCSPKSGHDTVSWYQQALGQGPQFIFQYYEEEERQRGNFPDRFSGHQFPNYSSELNVNALLLGDSALYLCASSLRAGGSYEQYFGPGTRLTVT.

This chain connects TRBV9 to TRBJ2-2, with 12 bases matching TRBD2. V lost 3 bases, J lost 2 bases, and 5 bases stayed unmatched. There are 17 residues in the CDR3. Germline values: CDR1 SGDLS, CDR2 YYNGEE. CDR3 nucleotides: TGTGCCAGCAGCGCGCGAGGACTAGCGGGAAACACCGGGGAGCTGTTTTTT. Its translation: CASSARGLAGNTGELFF.

The chain couples TRBV6-6 to TRBJ1-6, with TRBD1 as a possible D gene (5 bases). With 4 bases removed from V and 7 bases from J, the gap between germline ends came to 11 bases. Germline V gene sequence: CDR1 MNHNY, CDR2 SVGAGI (reference sequence). The length of the CDR3 is 14 residues. The CDR3 sequence: CASSFRDGNSPLHF. The CDR3 nucleotides read TGTGCCAGCAGTTTCCGGGACGGCAATTCACCCCTCCACTTT.

The V call is TRBV6-6, the J call TRBJ1-4; a weak D match, TRBD1 (6 bases). The CDR3 covers 12 residues. The ends were cut back, 6 bases at V and 8 bases at J, with 10 bases in the middle. CDR1 and CDR2 from the germline V gene are MNHNY and SVGAGI (reference sequence). The CDR3 nucleotides are TGTGCCAGCAGGAGGGGGGAAGAAAAACTGTTTTTT. Translating gives CASRRGEEKLFF.

The chain recombines TRBV10-1 with TRBJ2-2, with 10 bases aligning to TRBD1. Germline CDR1 reads WNHNN; CDR2 reads SYGVQD (reference sequence). The J segment lost 1 base and the V segment lost 3 bases, leaving 8 bases of the junction unmatched. The CDR3 runs 18 residues. The CDR3 sequence: CASSDGTGDPLNTGELFF. The CDR3 DNA sequence: TGCGCCAGCAGTGATGGGACAGGGGACCCCCTGAACACCGGGGAGCTGTTTTTT.

CDR3 protein: CASSRTLGLGQYF. CDR3 sequence (DNA): TGTGCCAGCAGCCGCACGCTGGGGCTAGGGCAGTATTTT. The chain has TRBV5-6 and TRBJ2-3, with D possibly being TRBD1 (5 bases). The length of the CDR3 is 13 residues. V was trimmed by 4 bases and J by 11 bases, leaving 17 bases between them. Germline V gives CDR1 SGHDT, CDR2 YYEEEE.

CDR3 protein: CASSEIGGSSYEQYF. As DNA, the CDR3 is TGCGCCAGCAGTGAGATTGGCGGGAGCTCCTACGAGCAGTACTTC. This sequence joins TRBV10-2 and TRBJ2-7, with TRBD2 identical over 7 bases. The CDR3 has 15 residues. After removal of 2 bases from V and 0 bases from J, the junction contained 4 bases not matched to a gene. Germline V gene data show CDR1 as WSHSY and CDR2 as SAAADI.

This clone was picked up one time. The chain employs TRBV27 and TRBJ2-3; TRBD2 agrees at 7 bases. Looked up from germline, CDR1 is MNHEY and CDR2 is SMNVEV (reference sequence). Unmatched junction bases numbered 7, after V lost 6 bases and J lost 1 base. CDR3 length: 15 amino acids. DNA of the CDR3: TGTGCCAGCAGAAAAAGCGGGATTGGCACAGATACGCAGTATTTT. It codes for CASRKSGIGTDTQYF.

This clone was detected a few times. CDR3 bases: TGTGCCAGCAGCCAAGTAGGGGGGGCCTCCAGGGGAAACACCATATATTTT. Encoded protein: CASSQVGGASRGNTIYF. This chain connects TRBV4-2 to TRBJ1-3; D might be TRBD1 (6 bases). From germline, CDR1 is LGHNA and CDR2 YNFKEQ. V was shortened by 1 base and J by 4 bases, with 17 bases between the two germline ends. The CDR3 runs to 17 residues.

This clone appeared a single time. This clone may be a read error of a much larger clone one base away. The sample has other DNA sequences that encode this CDR3 too. The chain joins TRBV18 to TRBJ2-3; D ambiguous. Germline V CDR1 and CDR2: KGHSH, LQKENI. The CDR3 contains 12 residues. V was trimmed by 2 bases and J by 5 bases, leaving 5 bases between them. CDR3 DNA sequence: TGTGCCAGCTCACCATTGGGAGATACGCAGTATTTT. Translated: CASSPLGDTQYF.

The CDR3 loop reads CASRLVGGAKPNTEAFF. Written as DNA, the CDR3 is TGTGCAAGTCGCTTAGTTGGAGGGGCTAAGCCCAACACTGAAGCTTTCTTT. The rearrangement uses TRBV12-2 and TRBJ1-1. TRBV12-2 is a documented pseudogene. This CDR3 region has 17 residues.

The rearrangement links TRBV2 to TRBJ2-3; no reliable D call. CDR1 and CDR2 from the germline V gene are SNHLY and FYNNEI. The CDR3 is 13 amino acids. Trimming pared 1 base from V and 4 bases from J, leaving 6 bases between. CDR3: CASSEEASDTQYF. CDR3 coding DNA: TGTGCCAGCAGTGAAGAAGCGTCAGATACGCAGTATTTT. The whole variable domain, filled in from reference TRBV2 and TRBJ2-3, reads EPEVTQTPSHQVTQMGQEVILRCVPISNHLYFYWYRQILGQKVEFLVSFYNNEISEKSEIFDDQFSVERPDGSNFTLKIRSTKLEDSAMYFCASSEEASDTQYFGPGTRLTVL.

V gene TRBV5-4 combines with J gene TRBJ2-3; TRBD2 aligns across 9 bases. CDR3 length equals 15 residues. The ends lost 6 bases at V and 2 bases at J; junction bases unmatched: 7. Germline loops: CDR1 SGHNT, CDR2 YYREEE (reference sequence). CDR3 sequence (DNA): TGTGCCAGCATCCCTAGCGGGGCGTCCACAGATACGCAGTATTTT. Translated: CASIPSGASTDTQYF.

The chain is built from TRBV2 and TRBJ2-2; maybe TRBD2 (7 bases). Germline loops: CDR1 SNHLY, CDR2 FYNNEI. CDR3 size: 16 residues. V lost 8 bases, J lost 2 bases, and 18 bases lay in between. Here the CDR3 DNA reads TGTGCCAGCCGCACCCGGGGGGCAAAAAACACCGGGGAGCTGTTTTTT. Protein: CASRTRGAKNTGELFF.

Notes on this clone: A much larger clone sits a single nucleotide away, making a read error possible. V usage is TRBV7-9 and J usage is TRBJ1-1; unclear D gene. There are 13 residues in the CDR3. The germline V gene has CDR1 SEHNR and CDR2 FQNEAQ (reference sequence). V was trimmed by 1 base and J by 4 bases, leaving 7 bases between them. CDR3 nucleotides: TGTGCCAGCAGCTTAGGGGAGGTCACTGAAGCTTTCTTT. Translating it yields CASSLGEVTEAFF.

J is TRBJ1-1 and V is TRBV5-6; the D gene is possibly TRBD1 (6 bases). The V end lost 3 bases, the J end lost 1 base, and 22 bases lay between the germline ends. CDR1 and CDR2 (germline): SGHDT, YYEEEE. The CDR3 covers 18 residues. In nucleotides, the CDR3 is TGTGCCAGCAGCTCTCGAGGTAGGGGAGGGGGTAGGAACACTGAAGCTTTCTTT. Residues: CASSSRGRGGGRNTEAFF.

The CDR3 spells CASSAHQGNSNQPQHF. DNA of the CDR3: TGTGCCAGCAGCGCCCATCAGGGAAATAGCAATCAGCCCCAGCATTTT. The chain uses TRBV7-8 and TRBJ1-5; D might be TRBD1 (5 bases). Germline CDR1 reads SGHVS; CDR2 reads FQNEAQ. Trimming took 5 bases from V and 0 from J, leaving 14 bases between them. The CDR3 loop spans 16 amino acids.

This rearrangement joins TRBV27 to TRBJ2-1; 12 nucleotides match TRBD1. Germline CDR1 and CDR2: MNHEY and SMNVEV (reference sequence). After removal of 3 bases from V and 8 bases from J, the junction contained 8 bases not matched to a gene. The CDR3 has 16 amino acids. CDR3 bases: TGTGCCAGCAGTTTGATGGCGGGGACAGGGGGCTATGAGCAGTTCTTC. It encodes CASSLMAGTGGYEQFF.

In regard to this clone: Other nucleotide sequences in the sample specify the same CDR3. This chain connects TRBV5-1 to TRBJ1-2; TRBD1 aligns across 9 bases. The CDR3 runs 15 residues. CDR1 is SGHRS and CDR2 is YFSETQ in the germline V gene. Germline trimming cut 0 bases from V and 4 bases from J; bases unmatched to any gene: 4. This CDR3 is CASSLGGQGIYGYTF. CDR3 nucleotides: TGCGCCAGCAGCTTGGGAGGACAGGGGATCTATGGCTACACCTTC. Using reference TRBV5-1 and TRBJ1-2 for the parts outside the CDR3, the full variable domain is KAGVTQTPRYLIKTRGQQVTLSCSPISGHRSVSWYQQTPGQGLQFLFEYFSETQRNKGNFPGRFSGRQFSNSRSEMNVSTLELGDSALYLCASSLGGQGIYGYTFGSGTRLTVV.

The sample holds a few counts of this clone. The V and J genes are TRBV7-6 and TRBJ1-5, with a possible D match to TRBD1 (5 bases). Trimming pared 1 base from V and 1 base from J, leaving 11 bases between. There are 16 residues in the CDR3. Germline-derived CDR1 and CDR2 are SGHVS and FNYEAQ. The CDR3 DNA reads TGTGCCAGCAGCTTAGATCAGGGTTGGAGCAATCAGCCCCAGCATTTT. Its translation: CASSLDQGWSNQPQHF.

The CDR3 reads CASSQDRTEAFF. CDR3 in DNA: TGTGCCAGCAGCCAAGATAGAACTGAAGCTTTCTTT. V usage is TRBV14 and J usage is TRBJ1-1; D is uncertain. The V end lost 0 bases, the J end lost 5 bases, and 4 bases lay between the germline ends. Germline CDR1 and CDR2: SGHDN and FVKESK. This CDR3 comprises 12 residues. The full variable domain, rest sourced from reference TRBV14 and TRBJ1-1, is EAGVTQFPSHSVIEKGQTVTLRCDPISGHDNLYWYRRVMGKEIKFLLHFVKESKQDESGMPNNRFLAERTGGTYSTLKVQPAELEDSGVYFCASSQDRTEAFFGQGTRLTVV.

This clone was detected many times. The chain couples TRBV18 to TRBJ1-1, with D unclear. This CDR3 region has 13 residues. From germline, CDR1 is KGHSH and CDR2 LQKENI. V lost 10 bases and J lost 1, with 13 bases in between. The CDR3 loop reads CATMAGRNTEAFF. CDR3 DNA: TGTGCCACCATGGCCGGAAGGAACACTGAAGCTTTCTTT. Looking up the rest from reference TRBV18 and TRBJ1-1 gives the full variable domain: NAGVMQNPRHLVRRRGQEARLRCSPMKGHSHVYWYRQLPEEGLKFMVYLQKENIIDESGMPKERFSAEFPKEGPSILRIQQVVRGDSAAYFCATMAGRNTEAFFGQGTRLTVV.

CDR3 nucleotide sequence: TGCGCCAGCAGCTTGGGGGGCTCCGTGGGCACTGAAGCTTTCTTT. Translated, it gives CASSLGGSVGTEAFF. The chain couples TRBV5-1 to TRBJ1-1; TRBD1 is a possible D gene (5 bases). The CDR3 runs 15 residues. Germline-derived CDR1 and CDR2 are SGHRS and YFSETQ. Deletions cut 0 bases from V and 4 bases from J, with 13 bases between.